These T cell receptor beta chains were read from a single sample in a study of technical replicates of blood from a handful of donors. The method was immunoSEQ multiplex PCR; TCRdb's version includes in-frame clones alone and lacks a portion of them. The table records tens of thousands of clones, approximately 97% of them present only once. What was sequenced was T cells isolated from PBMCs. The receptor set was obtained from a human donor in good health. CDR3s include the opening cysteine and the closing phenylalanine or tryptophan. Fields, in order: V gene, clone size, J gene, D gene, CDR3 protein, CDR3 DNA. The D gene is left open where the match is weak. Size is stated for part of the rows, as once, few or many counts, or as a class when the clone is expanded.

TRBV10-2	.	TRBJ2-7	.	CASAWGPAYEQYF	TGCGCCAGCGCTTGGGGCCCAGCTTACGAGCAGTACTTC
TRBV6-5	.	TRBJ2-7	TRBD1	CASTDRDSYEQYF	TGTGCCAGTACGGACAGGGACTCCTACGAGCAGTACTTC
TRBV9	.	TRBJ1-1	.	CASSVGNLNTEAFF	TGTGCCAGCAGCGTTGGCAATTTGAACACTGAAGCTTTCTTT
TRBV25-1	.	TRBJ2-1	.	CASSEQANEQFF	TGTGCCAGCAGTGAACAGGCCAATGAGCAGTTCTTC
TRBV7-8	.	TRBJ2-7	TRBD1	CASSPYKGQNYEQYF	TGTGCCAGCAGCCCCTACAAGGGACAGAACTACGAGCAGTACTTC
TRBV9	.	TRBJ2-7	.	CASSHTGSYEQYF	TGTGCCAGCAGCCATACCGGGAGCTACGAGCAGTACTTC
TRBV30	.	TRBJ2-7	.	CAWSVMRQVQDEQYF	TGTGCCTGGAGTGTAATGCGACAGGTTCAGGACGAGCAGTACTTC
TRBV27	.	TRBJ1-1	TRBD1	CASSLAPGQGFLNTEAFF	TGTGCCAGCAGTCTGGCGCCGGGACAGGGTTTTTTGAACACTGAAGCTTTCTTT
TRBV11-3	.	TRBJ2-1	TRBD2	CASSSYSGLAGGYNEQFF	TGTGCCAGCAGCTCGTATTCGGGACTAGCGGGAGGTTACAATGAGCAGTTCTTC
TRBV5-1	.	TRBJ2-1	.	CASSPEHSYNEQFF	TGCGCCAGCAGCCCAGAACACTCCTACAATGAGCAGTTCTTC
TRBV2	.	TRBJ2-2	.	CATAIGQLNTGELFF	TGTGCCACCGCAATCGGACAGCTTAACACCGGGGAGCTGTTTTTT
TRBV13	.	TRBJ2-7	TRBD1	CASSLGHRGPYEQYF	TGTGCCAGCAGCTTAGGACACAGGGGCCCCTACGAGCAGTACTTC
TRBV5-1	.	TRBJ2-1	.	CASSQTGTTQNEQFF	TGCGCCAGCAGCCAAACAGGGACTACACAAAATGAGCAGTTCTTC
TRBV7-2	.	TRBJ2-2	.	CASSLGAAGELFF	TGTGCCAGCAGCTTAGGAGCGGCCGGGGAGCTGTTTTTT
TRBV4-1	.	TRBJ1-4	TRBD1	CASSQTGGNEKLFF	TGCGCCAGCAGCCAAACAGGGGGGAATGAAAAACTGTTTTTT
TRBV14	.	TRBJ2-5	TRBD1	CASSQTGGLRNPGETQYF	TGTGCCAGCAGCCAAACAGGGGGGTTGAGGAATCCTGGGGAGACCCAGTACTTC
TRBV6-5	.	TRBJ1-4	TRBD1	CASSYSIGQGLEKLFF	TGTGCCAGCAGTTACTCGATCGGACAGGGCCTTGAAAAACTGTTTTTT
TRBV28	once	TRBJ2-1	TRBD1	CASSFVVVLGQGHNEQFF	TGTGCCAGCAGTTTCGTCGTTGTGTTGGGACAGGGTCACAATGAGCAGTTCTTC
TRBV29-1	.	TRBJ2-1	TRBD2	CSVQRDRSYNEQFF	TGCAGCGTCCAGCGGGATCGATCCTACAATGAGCAGTTCTTC
TRBV7-2	.	TRBJ2-5	TRBD2	CASDIAGSLGTQYF	TGTGCCAGCGATATAGCGGGGTCCCTTGGGACCCAGTACTTC
TRBV5-1	.	TRBJ2-2	TRBD2	CASSLLDRLAGGTGELFF	TGCGCCAGCAGCTTGTTGGACAGACTAGCGGGGGGGACCGGGGAGCTGTTTTTT
TRBV6-1	.	TRBJ1-5	.	CASRPGLRQPQHF	TGTGCCAGCAGGCCAGGGTTGCGACAGCCCCAGCATTTT
TRBV11-3	.	TRBJ1-1	.	CASSLGSGLSKMNTEAFF	TGTGCCAGCAGCTTAGGCAGCGGGTTAAGCAAGATGAACACTGAAGCTTTCTTT
TRBV14	.	TRBJ1-2	TRBD1	CASSRGDRGLVDGYTF	TGTGCCAGCAGTCGAGGAGACAGGGGGCTAGTAGATGGCTACACCTTC
TRBV6-1	.	TRBJ2-5	TRBD2	CASMAGGETQYF	TGTGCCAGCATGGCGGGGGGAGAGACCCAGTACTTC
TRBV15	.	TRBJ2-7	TRBD2	CATSVGREGSEQYF	TGTGCCACCAGCGTAGGGAGGGAGGGCAGCGAGCAGTACTTC
TRBV11-2	.	TRBJ2-5	.	CASSLYTETQYF	TGTGCCAGCAGCTTATACACGGAGACCCAGTACTTC
TRBV9	.	TRBJ2-2	.	CASSVDGGIAGELFF	TGTGCCAGCAGCGTAGACGGGGGTATCGCCGGGGAGCTGTTTTTT
TRBV6-5	.	TRBJ2-1	TRBD2	CASRILGRNNEQFF	TGTGCCAGCAGAATACTCGGGAGGAACAATGAGCAGTTCTTC
TRBV27	.	TRBJ1-2	TRBD1	CASSSRTGDGYTF	TGTGCCAGCAGTTCCAGGACAGGGGATGGCTACACCTTC
TRBV27	.	TRBJ2-2	.	CASSLTQYGELFF	TGTGCCAGCAGTTTAACTCAATACGGGGAGCTGTTTTTT
TRBV27	.	TRBJ1-1	.	CASSFAGANTEAFF	TGTGCCAGCAGTTTCGCAGGGGCGAACACTGAAGCTTTCTTT
TRBV20-1	.	TRBJ1-2	.	CSALGGGYTF	TGCAGTGCTTTAGGAGGTGGCTACACCTTC
TRBV9	.	TRBJ2-2	.	CASTSSTGELFF	TGTGCCAGCACTTCGAGCACCGGGGAGCTGTTTTTT
TRBV28	.	TRBJ1-3	TRBD1	CASSTSWTGGGNTIYF	TGTGCCAGCAGTACCTCGTGGACAGGGGGTGGAAACACCATATATTTT
TRBV27	once	TRBJ2-1	.	CASSPHSNLGRSVNEQFF	TGTGCCAGCAGTCCCCATTCAAATTTGGGGAGATCGGTCAATGAGCAGTTCTTC
TRBV7-9	.	TRBJ2-4	TRBD2	CASSLFVSGGLKNIQYF	TGTGCCAGCAGCTTATTTGTTAGCGGGGGGCTAAAAAACATTCAGTACTTC
TRBV28	.	TRBJ2-7	.	CASSETFTPGVYEQYF	TGTGCCAGCAGTGAGACTTTTACCCCCGGAGTCTACGAGCAGTACTTC
TRBV2	.	TRBJ2-7	.	CASKPRAYEQYF	TGTGCCAGCAAACCACGGGCCTACGAGCAGTACTTC
TRBV5-6	.	TRBJ1-2	.	CASSFLSGGRYGYTF	TGTGCCAGCAGCTTTCTATCTGGGGGCAGGTATGGCTACACCTTC